A single sample is the source of the 5 T cell receptor beta chains below, sequenced in a study of blood T cell repertoires in COVID-19. Data came from immunoSEQ multiplex PCR; TCRdb stores just in-frame clones and leaves some out. The repertoire holds around 100,000 clones, with more than 85% as singletons. Sequencing was done on a sample of peripheral blood. Receptors originate from a man aged 30-40 years in a cohort sampled during active COVID-19.

Only one count was recorded for this clone. This sequence joins TRBV2 and TRBJ1-6, with D uncertain. With 1 base removed from V and 9 bases from J, the gap between germline ends came to 13 bases. From germline, CDR1 is SNHLY and CDR2 FYNNEI. There are 15 residues in the CDR3. The CDR3 reads CASSEGGLSISPLHF. The CDR3 DNA follows: TGTGCCAGCAGTGAAGGCGGTCTTTCGATTTCACCCCTCCACTTT.

A remark on this clone: The DNA is left out, because the CDR3 cannot be placed on it with certainty; the CDR3 is given as TCRdb lists it. The genes are TRBV21-1 and TRBJ2-1; TRBD1, the table's D call, lacks a check against the DNA. TRBV21-1 is listed as a pseudogene. The CDR3 spans 17 residues, counting both ends. This chain's CDR3 is CASSKALWGQGNNEQFF.

The V and J genes are TRBV11-2 and TRBJ1-2, with unresolved D. Germline CDR1 SGHAT, CDR2 FQNNGV. Trimming cost V 1 base and J 6 bases, with 6 bases left between them. The CDR3 runs to 12 residues. The CDR3 DNA follows: TGTGCCAGCAGCTTAGGTAGAGATGGCTACACCTTC. Translating gives CASSLGRDGYTF.

V gene TRBV7-9 combines with J gene TRBJ2-1; TRBD1 matches 7 bases. The trim removed 3 bases at V and 8 bases at J, leaving 4 bases unmatched. This CDR3 has 13 residues. Germline V gene data show CDR1 as SEHNR and CDR2 as FQNEAQ (reference sequence). This CDR3 is CASSLGQFDEQFF. The CDR3 DNA is TGTGCCAGCAGCTTGGGACAGTTCGATGAGCAGTTCTTC.

The gene calls are TRBV19 and TRBJ2-5; 9 nucleotides match TRBD1. The CDR3 sequence is 13 residues long. Germline CDR1 and CDR2: LNHDA and SQIVND (reference sequence). V trimming: 8 bases; J trimming: 1 base; junction bases outside the gene matches: 2. This chain's CDR3 is CASRDRAQETQYF. The CDR3 DNA is TGTGCCAGTCGGGACAGGGCCCAAGAGACCCAGTACTTC.